What follows describes a single T cell receptor (beta chain). The target antigen is unknown. V gave up 6 bases and J gave up 3 bases; unmatched junction bases: 14. Germline CDR1 DFQATT, CDR2 SNEGSKA (reference sequence). CDR3 length: 16 residues. Time point described: pre-sensitization, week 0. Stated treatment: therapeutic diphenylcyclopropenone sensitization with weekly scalp DPC. The data are from a study of human T cells and chemical hapten exposure. Turning to the study itself: Minor volume differences among pooled libraries chiefly drove per-sample TCR yield variation. Whole-study findings and limits: Against controls, expanded TCRs gave rise to significantly more large CDR3 similarity clusters.

TCRdb analysed the RACE reads with MiXCR anew, one entry per CDR3 protein. Of more than 100,000 distinct CDR3 sequences listed, 13% are singletons. The TCR was taken from a woman aged 18-30 years with alopecia areata. Some clones in this sample may be carry-over from other donors' samples. The source material was whole blood, sampled in connection with sensitization to the hapten diphenylcyclopropenone (DPC). The J gene is TRBJ2-7, the V gene TRBV20-1, with 10 positions matching TRBD2. CDR3 amino acids: CSAPAAGGPKSYEQYF. The DNA of the CDR3 is TGCAGTGCCCCCGCAGCGGGGGGGCCAAAGAGCTACGAGCAGTACTTC.